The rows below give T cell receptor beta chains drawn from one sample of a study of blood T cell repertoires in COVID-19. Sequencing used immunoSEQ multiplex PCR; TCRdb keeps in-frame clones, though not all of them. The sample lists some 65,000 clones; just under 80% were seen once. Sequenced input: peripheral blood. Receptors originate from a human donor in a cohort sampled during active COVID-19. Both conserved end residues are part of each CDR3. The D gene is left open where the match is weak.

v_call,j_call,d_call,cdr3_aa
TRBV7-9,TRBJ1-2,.,CASSNHALGQGNSNYGYTF
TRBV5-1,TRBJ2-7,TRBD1,CASRGDRSYEQYF
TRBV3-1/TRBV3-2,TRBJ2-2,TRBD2,CASSQDLGLAGGRSGELFF
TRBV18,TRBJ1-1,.,CASSPGSHTEAFF
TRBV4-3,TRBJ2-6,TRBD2,CASSQVSGRQGANVLTF
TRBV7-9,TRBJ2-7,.,CASSLAGGTYEQYF
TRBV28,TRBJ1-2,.,CATSWGRGYTF
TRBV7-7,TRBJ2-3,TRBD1,CASSRGQGPTDTQYF
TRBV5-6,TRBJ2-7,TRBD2,CASSRFSGNLGEQYF
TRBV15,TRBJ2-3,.,CATSRARVGVADTQYF
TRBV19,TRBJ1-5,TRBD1,CASSIRGAGTGGFQPQHF
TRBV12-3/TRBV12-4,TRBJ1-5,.,CASSLVVDQPQHF
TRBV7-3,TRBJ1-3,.,CASSPAPGQLGNTIYF
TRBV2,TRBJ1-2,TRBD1,CASSAGQGVSGYTF
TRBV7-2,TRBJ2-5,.,CASSKLGGAQYF
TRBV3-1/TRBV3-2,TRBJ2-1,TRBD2,CASSALAGGYNEQFF